The clone carrying this T cell receptor beta chain was observed a few times. TCRbeta library construction was performed incorporating unique molecular identifiers. TCRdb reprocessed the PCR reads via MiXCR and lists one record per CDR3 protein. There are tens of thousands of distinct CDR3 sequences in the sample; about a tenth occur only once, and roughly 28% lies in the top ten. This entry comes from a study of T-cell reconstitution after alpha-beta-depleted transplantation in children. The CDR3 contains 16 residues. V shed 5 bases, J shed 2 bases, and the junction held 9 bases outside the gene matches. Germline V lookup: CDR1 SEHNR, CDR2 FQNEAQ (reference sequence).

This receptor was obtained from a male patient aged 2 to 9 who had a stem cell transplant for chronic granulomatous disease, so the T cells may come from the graft donor. The sample consisted of PBMCs, mostly from graft donor cells, taken 60 days after TCRalphabeta/CD19-depleted stem cell transplant. The chain combines TRBV7-9 with TRBJ2-1; 7 nucleotides agree with TRBD2. In DNA form, the CDR3 reads TGTGCCAGCAGCCGGACTAGTCTTACGGCCTACAATGAGCAGTTCTTC. Protein sequence: CASSRTSLTAYNEQFF.